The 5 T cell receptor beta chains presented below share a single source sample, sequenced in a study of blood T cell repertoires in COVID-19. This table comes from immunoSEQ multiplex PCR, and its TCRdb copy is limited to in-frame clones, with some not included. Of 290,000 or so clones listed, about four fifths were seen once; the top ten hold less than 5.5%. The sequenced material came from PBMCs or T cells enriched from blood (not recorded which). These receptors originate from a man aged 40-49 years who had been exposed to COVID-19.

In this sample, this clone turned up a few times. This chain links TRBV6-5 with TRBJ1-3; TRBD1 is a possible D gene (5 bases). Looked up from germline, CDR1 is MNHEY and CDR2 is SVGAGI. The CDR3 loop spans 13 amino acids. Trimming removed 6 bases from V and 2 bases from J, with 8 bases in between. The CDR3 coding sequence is TGTGCCAGCAGCCAAGGGGCTGGAAACACCATATATTTT. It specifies CASSQGAGNTIYF.

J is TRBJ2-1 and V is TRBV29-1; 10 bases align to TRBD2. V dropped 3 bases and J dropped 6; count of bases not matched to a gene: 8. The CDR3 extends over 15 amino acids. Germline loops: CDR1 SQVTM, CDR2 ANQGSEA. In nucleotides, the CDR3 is TGCAGCGTTGAGCGGCTAGCGGGAGTCCCCAATGAGCAGTTCTTC. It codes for CSVERLAGVPNEQFF.

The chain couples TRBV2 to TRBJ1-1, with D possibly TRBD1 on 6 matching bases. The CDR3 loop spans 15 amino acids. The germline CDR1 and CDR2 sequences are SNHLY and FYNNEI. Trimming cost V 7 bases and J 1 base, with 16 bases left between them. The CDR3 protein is CASTLLGARNTEAFF. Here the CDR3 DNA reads TGTGCCAGCACCCTGTTGGGGGCGAGGAACACTGAAGCTTTCTTT.

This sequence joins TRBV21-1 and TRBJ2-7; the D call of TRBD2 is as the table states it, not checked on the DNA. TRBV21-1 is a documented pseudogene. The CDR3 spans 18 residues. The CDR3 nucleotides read TGTGCCAGCTCCCGGGGAAGGGGTCGGAGCGGGAGTTCCCACGAGCAGTACTTC. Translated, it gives CASSRGRGRSGSSHEQYF.

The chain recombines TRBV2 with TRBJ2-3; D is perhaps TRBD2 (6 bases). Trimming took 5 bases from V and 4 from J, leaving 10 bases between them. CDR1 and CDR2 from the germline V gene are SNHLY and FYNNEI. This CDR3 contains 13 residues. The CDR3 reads CASSLTSPDTQYF. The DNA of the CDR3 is TGTGCCAGCAGTTTAACTAGCCCAGATACGCAGTATTTT.